Shown below are 9 T cell receptor beta chains from a single sample sequenced in a study of T cell changes during pregnancy in multiple sclerosis. Clones were read by immunoSEQ multiplex PCR, and TCRdb kept only the in-frame ones, dropping some. The sample includes just under 65,000 clones, less than 95% seen only once; the top ten take about 2%. The specimen was peripheral blood, collected in the second trimester of pregnancy. These receptors were taken from a female donor in good health, enrolled as a control in a pregnancy study.

This clone has a single count. The J gene is TRBJ1-4, the V gene TRBV6-1, with D perhaps matching TRBD1 (5 bases). The V and J ends lost 4 bases and 6 bases respectively, with 15 bases between them. The CDR3 extends over 15 amino acids. Germline V gene lookup returns CDR1 MNHNS and CDR2 SASEGT. CDR3 sequence: CASSASDRLDEKLFF. In DNA form, the CDR3 reads TGTGCCAGCAGTGCCAGCGACAGATTAGATGAAAAACTGTTTTTT.

V and J are TRBV4-1 and TRBJ2-1, with 10 bases identical to TRBD2. V lost 3 bases to trimming and J lost 9 bases; unmatched junction nucleotides: 11. Germline CDR1 reads MGHRA; CDR2 reads YSYEKL. CDR3 length: 16 amino acids. The CDR3 loop reads CASSHRLAGDMGEQFF. In DNA form, the CDR3 reads TGCGCCAGCAGCCATCGTCTAGCGGGAGACATGGGTGAGCAGTTCTTC.

This clone appeared once. V usage is TRBV19 and J usage is TRBJ1-5; D ambiguous. The ends were cut back, 3 bases at V and 2 bases at J, with 8 bases in the middle. Germline CDR1 LNHDA, CDR2 SQIVND (reference sequence). There are 14 residues in the CDR3. Written as DNA, the CDR3 is TGTGCCAGTAGTATGGGCCTGGGCAATCAGCCCCAGCATTTT. Translation: CASSMGLGNQPQHF.

The chain uses TRBV5-1 and TRBJ1-4; perhaps TRBD1 as D (5 bases). The V end was cut by 0 bases, the J end by 7 bases, with 10 bases between. Germline loops: CDR1 SGHRS, CDR2 YFSETQ. This CDR3 is 14 amino acids long. For the CDR3, the DNA is TGCGCCAGCAGCTTGGCGGGGAGGGGTGAAAAACTGTTTTTT. This encodes CASSLAGRGEKLFF.

This chain uses TRBV28 with TRBJ1-5; TRBD1 matches 11 bases. Germline V gene sequence: CDR1 MDHEN, CDR2 SYDVKM. Trimming at V came to 6 bases and at J to 6 bases, leaving 10 bases not matched to a gene. The CDR3 has 16 residues. In DNA, the CDR3 is TGTGCCAGCAGCTCGTTGGACAGGGGGCCGGCTCAGCCCCAGCATTTT. The encoded protein is CASSSLDRGPAQPQHF.

This clone was detected once. CDR3 residues: CASSETNLGPSYEQYF. CDR3 nucleotide sequence: TGTGCCAGCAGCGAAACCAATCTAGGTCCTTCCTACGAGCAGTACTTC. The chain uses TRBV7-8 and TRBJ2-7; unclear D gene. Per germline, CDR1 SGHVS and CDR2 FQNEAQ. V dropped 5 bases and J dropped 1 base, with 18 bases sitting between them. CDR3 length equals 16 residues. Supplemented by reference TRBV7-8 and TRBJ2-7, the full variable domain reads GAGVSQSPRYKVAKRGQDVALRCDPISGHVSLFWYQQALGQGPEFLTYFQNEAQLDKSGLPSDRFFAERPEGSVSTLKIQRTQQEDSAVYLCASSETNLGPSYEQYFGPGTRLTVT.

V is TRBV11-2 and J is TRBJ1-6; weak D call: TRBD1 (6 bases). The V end was cut by 6 bases, the J end by 5 bases, with 20 bases between. The CDR3 loop spans 17 amino acids. The germline V gene encodes CDR1 SGHAT and CDR2 FQNNGV. The CDR3 DNA is TGTGCCAGCAGAACACAGAGGGGGTTTCGAAATAATTCACCCCTCCACTTT. Translation gives CASRTQRGFRNNSPLHF.

The chain recombines TRBV6-5 with TRBJ2-7, with D perhaps matching TRBD2 (6 bases). The germline V gene has CDR1 MNHEY and CDR2 SVGAGI. The V gene lost 1 base and the J gene lost 0 bases, with 10 bases spanning the gap. The CDR3 has 15 amino acids. CDR3: CASSYLEGNSYEQYF. In nucleotides, the CDR3 is TGTGCCAGCAGTTACTTGGAGGGCAACTCCTACGAGCAGTACTTC.

The chain couples TRBV10-1 to TRBJ2-3; 7 nucleotides match TRBD2. This CDR3 is built from 14 residues. The V segment lost 5 bases and the J segment 5 bases; nucleotides outside the gene matches: 7. Germline lookup yields CDR1 WNHNN and CDR2 SYGVQD (reference sequence). DNA of the CDR3: TGCGCCAGCAGTCAGCGGGACCTCGGAGATACGCAGTATTTT. It codes for CASSQRDLGDTQYF.